The clone carrying this TCR beta chain occurred once. Its antigen is still unknown. This sample was included in a study of blood T cells in healthy people across ages. Study-wide findings and caveats: Unsorted PBMCs prevented conclusive naive versus antigen-experienced comparison. Diversity estimated from one million T cells was considered an underestimate.

It was with a sample-barcoded 5' primer and a J-beta primer mix that a second PCR of roughly 7 to 12 cycles was run. Unique molecular identifiers of 12 random nucleotides labeled each cDNA. TCRdb ran MiXCR on the 5' RACE reads and lists one entry per CDR3 protein. The top ten clones hold under 60% of a sample with about 400,000 distinct CDR3 sequences, 52% of them seen once. CDR1 is MDHEN and CDR2 is SYDVKM in the germline V gene. J was trimmed by 6 bases and V by 2 bases; bases with no gene match: 6. This CDR3 comprises 15 residues. The clonotype originates from a man in his sixties in good health. Sequences were obtained from blood. This chain uses TRBV28 with TRBJ1-5; 8 bases line up with TRBD1. The CDR3 sequence is CASSLGGTGSQPQHF. CDR3 DNA sequence: TGTGCCAGCAGTTTAGGAGGGACAGGATCTCAGCCCCAGCATTTT. Filled out from reference TRBV28 and TRBJ1-5, the complete variable domain reads DVKVTQSSRYLVKRTGEKVFLECVQDMDHENMFWYRQDPGLGLRLIYFSYDVKMKEKGDIPEGYSVSREKKERFSLILESASTNQTSMYLCASSLGGTGSQPQHFGDGTRLSIL.